These 13 T cell receptor beta chains originate from one sample sequenced in a study of T-cell reconstitution after alpha-beta-depleted transplantation in children. The library targeted TCRbeta and was prepared with unique molecular identifiers. From the PCR reads, TCRdb called clonotypes with MiXCR, one entry per CDR3 protein. The sample gives about 580,000 distinct CDR3 sequences, 20% to 25% of which show up once; roughly an eighth is in the top ten. Sequenced here: PBMCs, mostly from graft donor cells, sampled 360 days after TCRalphabeta/CD19-depleted stem cell transplant. These TCRs come from a boy under two years old who had a stem cell transplant for acute myeloid leukemia, so the T cells may come from the graft donor.

This clonotype was observed a few times. The chain links TRBV6-5 to TRBJ2-6; D is uncertain. Germline CDR1 MNHEY, CDR2 SVGAGI. The CDR3 loop spans 17 amino acids. The V end lost 2 bases, the J end lost 0 bases, and 11 bases lay between the germline ends. Written as DNA, the CDR3 is TGTGCCAGCAGTTACCAACGAGTGGCCTCTGGGGCCAACGTCCTGACTTTC. Protein: CASSYQRVASGANVLTF.

Many counts were recorded for this clonotype. This rearrangement joins TRBV5-6 to TRBJ2-7, with D maybe TRBD2 (6 bases). The germline V and J ends were trimmed by 0 bases and 10 bases, with 14 bases remaining between them. The CDR3 covers 13 residues. Germline CDR1 and CDR2: SGHDT and YYEEEE. CDR3 amino acids: CASSLGGGLQQYV. The DNA for the CDR3 is TGTGCCAGCAGCTTGGGTGGGGGACTTCAACAGTACGTC.

Ten or more counts support this clonotype. V usage is TRBV6-6 and J usage is TRBJ1-5; no firm D call. Germline V lookup: CDR1 MNHNY, CDR2 SVGAGI (reference sequence). The length of the CDR3 is 14 residues. The V and J ends lost 5 bases and 2 bases respectively, with 10 bases between them. The CDR3 DNA follows: TGTGCCAGCAGTAGATCGGGTCGCAATCAGCCCCAGCATTTT. Translation gives CASSRSGRNQPQHF.

This clonotype was counted ten times or more. The genes are TRBV12-3 or TRBV12-4 and TRBJ2-1; 7 nucleotides agree with TRBD1. V lost 5 bases to trimming and J lost 10 bases; unmatched junction nucleotides: 20. This CDR3 contains 17 residues. CDR3 amino acids: CASSPPRQGAPPREQFF. CDR3 nucleotide sequence: TGTGCCAGCAGTCCACCGCGACAGGGAGCCCCTCCAAGGGAGCAGTTCTTC.

This clonotype was observed a handful of times. J is TRBJ2-3 and V is TRBV18; D may be TRBD1 (5 bases). V dropped 4 bases and J dropped 1 base, with 12 bases sitting between them. The CDR3 contains 15 residues. Germline lookup yields CDR1 KGHSH and CDR2 LQKENI. The CDR3 DNA is TGTGCCAGCTCACGACAGCCAGCCCGCACAGATACGCAGTATTTT. Residues: CASSRQPARTDTQYF.

This chain connects TRBV20-1 to TRBJ2-7, with D possibly TRBD1 on 5 matching bases. The germline gives CDR1 DFQATT, CDR2 SNEGSKA (reference sequence). The length of the CDR3 is 13 residues. The CDR3 spells CNAPGAISYEQYV. CDR3 coding DNA: TGCAACGCCCCTGGGGCGATCTCCTACGAGCAGTACGTC.

The chain employs TRBV12-3 or TRBV12-4 and TRBJ2-3, with D hard to call. V was cut by 6 bases and J by 9 bases, with 10 bases left in between. The CDR3 extends over 11 amino acids. The CDR3 loop is CASRTSRTQYF. In DNA form, the CDR3 reads TGTGCCAGCAGGACATCTAGAACGCAGTATTTT.

This clonotype was recorded at least ten times. V gene TRBV5-1 combines with J gene TRBJ2-5, with 12 bases fitting TRBD2. CDR3 length: 14 residues. Germline V CDR1 and CDR2: SGHRS, YFSETQ. With 4 bases clipped from V and 4 bases from J, the junction kept 2 bases outside the gene matches. In DNA, the CDR3 is TGCGCCAGCAGCCAGACTAGCGGGGGAGAGACCCAGTACTTC. Encoded protein: CASSQTSGGETQYF.

This clonotype showed up just a few times. The chain is built from TRBV20-1 and TRBJ2-5, with D possibly TRBD1 on 6 matching bases. The CDR3 sequence is 14 residues long. The V and J ends lost 3 bases and 5 bases respectively, with 16 bases between them. Germline-derived CDR1 and CDR2 are DFQATT and SNEGSKA (reference sequence). CDR3 DNA: TGCAGTGCTAGTCAACCGGGACAAAGGGAGACCCAGTACTTC. It is translated as CSASQPGQRETQYF.

This clonotype was observed a few times. The CDR3 reads CASSRERSYLHIDTQYF. CDR3 sequence (DNA): TGCGCCAGCAGCCGCGAAAGGTCCTACCTTCACATAGATACGCAGTATTTT. This chain links TRBV4-3 with TRBJ2-3; D is unclear. There are 17 residues in the CDR3. Trimming took off 4 bases at V and 5 bases at J, with 22 bases between the two ends. The V gene's germline CDR1 is LGHNA and CDR2 YSLEER.

The chain has TRBV3-1 and TRBJ2-3; 10 bases align to TRBD1. The CDR3 is made up of 15 amino acids. The germline gives CDR1 LGHDT, CDR2 YNNKEL (reference sequence). The ends lost 7 bases at V and 2 bases at J; junction bases unmatched: 6. CDR3 sequence: CASTGGTGATDTQYF. For the CDR3, the DNA is TGTGCCAGCACCGGAGGGACAGGGGCCACAGATACGCAGTATTTT.

The V gene is TRBV6-5, the J gene TRBJ1-1; unclear D gene. Per the germline V gene, CDR1 is MNHEY and CDR2 is SVGAGI. The CDR3 has 13 amino acids. Trimming shortened V by 2 bases and J by 9 bases, and 13 bases separated the two germline ends. The CDR3, as DNA: TGTGCCAGCAGTTACGCACCTGGTAGCCAAGCTTTCTTT. Its translation: CASSYAPGSQAFF.

There are many counts of this clonotype. The CDR3 protein is CASTTDGTDNEKLFF. The CDR3 DNA reads as TGTGCCAGCACCACTGACGGGACAGACAATGAAAAACTGTTTTTT. The V and J genes are TRBV12-3 or TRBV12-4 and TRBJ1-4; 7 bases map to TRBD1. V lost 7 bases and J lost 5; bases outside the gene matches: 10. This CDR3 spans 15 amino acids.